Listed below are T cell receptor beta chains from one sample, sequenced in a study of blood T cell repertoires in COVID-19. Sequenced by immunoSEQ multiplex PCR; TCRdb stores in-frame clones only, minus some. The table has 250,000 to 400,000 clones, almost 90% seen once; the top ten hold roughly 2.8%. Sequencing input: peripheral blood. Source of these receptors: a woman in her 30s with COVID-19, enrolled during active disease. Both conserved end residues are part of each CDR3. The order of the fields is J gene, V gene, clone size, D gene, CDR3 length, CDR3 DNA, CDR3 protein. A D gene is named only where the DNA matches it firmly. Clone size is not always given. Where it is, it says once, few, many or a class for expanded clones.

j_call: TRBJ2-7; v_call: TRBV4-1; clone_size: NA; d_call: NA; cdr3_length: 13; cdr3_nt: TGCGCCAGCAGCACAAGACAGGCCCACGAGCAGTACTTC; cdr3_aa: CASSTRQAHEQYF
j_call: TRBJ2-1; v_call: TRBV18; clone_size: NA; d_call: NA; cdr3_length: 13; cdr3_nt: TGTGCCAGCTCACCAGGCCCAGACAATGAGCAGTTCTTC; cdr3_aa: CASSPGPDNEQFF
j_call: TRBJ2-5; v_call: TRBV2; clone_size: NA; d_call: TRBD2; cdr3_length: 15; cdr3_nt: TGTGCCAGCAGTGTAGCGGGAGGGCCCGCTGAGACCCAGTACTTC; cdr3_aa: CASSVAGGPAETQYF
j_call: TRBJ1-6; v_call: TRBV2; clone_size: NA; d_call: NA; cdr3_length: 13; cdr3_nt: TGTGCCAGCAGAATCGACAGTAATTCACCCCTCCACTTT; cdr3_aa: CASRIDSNSPLHF
j_call: TRBJ1-2; v_call: TRBV19; clone_size: once; d_call: NA; cdr3_length: 14; cdr3_nt: TGTGCCAGTAGTGCCGGACAGCAGTCCTATGGCTACACCTTC; cdr3_aa: CASSAGQQSYGYTF
j_call: TRBJ1-2; v_call: TRBV12-3/TRBV12-4; clone_size: NA; d_call: NA; cdr3_length: 13; cdr3_nt: TGTGCCAGCAGTTTACTGGGGGAGGGTGGCTACACCTTC; cdr3_aa: CASSLLGEGGYTF
j_call: TRBJ2-7; v_call: TRBV27; clone_size: few; d_call: TRBD1; cdr3_length: 15; cdr3_nt: TGTGCCAGCAGAATCACCGGGACAGGGATCTACGAGCAGTACTTC; cdr3_aa: CASRITGTGIYEQYF
j_call: TRBJ2-7; v_call: TRBV4-1; clone_size: NA; d_call: NA; cdr3_length: 14; cdr3_nt: TGCGCCAGCAGCCAAGTCAGACAGTCTTACGAGCAGTACTTC; cdr3_aa: CASSQVRQSYEQYF
j_call: TRBJ2-5; v_call: TRBV4-1; clone_size: NA; d_call: NA; cdr3_length: 12; cdr3_nt: TGCGCCAGCAGCCAAACGGAAGAGACCCAGTACTTC; cdr3_aa: CASSQTEETQYF
j_call: TRBJ2-1; v_call: TRBV7-8; clone_size: NA; d_call: NA; cdr3_length: 13; cdr3_nt: TGTGCCAGCAGCCCGACTAGTATCTCCGAGCAGTTCTTC; cdr3_aa: CASSPTSISEQFF
j_call: TRBJ2-6; v_call: TRBV30; clone_size: NA; d_call: TRBD2; cdr3_length: 15; cdr3_nt: TGTGCCTGGAGTGTACGTAGCGGGAGACCCAACGTCCTGACTTTC; cdr3_aa: CAWSVRSGRPNVLTF
j_call: TRBJ1-2; v_call: TRBV3-1/TRBV3-2; clone_size: NA; d_call: NA; cdr3_length: 14; cdr3_nt: TGTGCCAGCAGCCAAGTGGCAGGGGACTATGGCTACACCTTC; cdr3_aa: CASSQVAGDYGYTF
j_call: TRBJ2-6; v_call: TRBV29-1; clone_size: NA; d_call: TRBD2; cdr3_length: 16; cdr3_nt: TGCAGCGTTGCGTCCGCGGGGGACTCTGGGGCCAACGTCCTGACTTTC; cdr3_aa: CSVASAGDSGANVLTF
j_call: TRBJ2-5; v_call: TRBV5-1; clone_size: NA; d_call: TRBD2; cdr3_length: 15; cdr3_nt: TGCGCCAGCACCTTCTCGACTAGCACCCAAGAGACCCAGTACTTC; cdr3_aa: CASTFSTSTQETQYF
j_call: TRBJ1-3; v_call: TRBV5-6; clone_size: NA; d_call: TRBD1; cdr3_length: 15; cdr3_nt: TGTGCCAGCAGCTTTGGGACAGCCAGCGGAAACACCATATATTTT; cdr3_aa: CASSFGTASGNTIYF
j_call: TRBJ2-5; v_call: TRBV7-2; clone_size: NA; d_call: TRBD2; cdr3_length: 19; cdr3_nt: TGTGCCAGCAGCTTAGTTGGGGGCGGGGGACTAGCGGTCCAAGAGACCCAGTACTTC; cdr3_aa: CASSLVGGGGLAVQETQYF
j_call: TRBJ1-5; v_call: TRBV28; clone_size: few; d_call: NA; cdr3_length: 17; cdr3_nt: TGTGCCAGCAGTCCCGAACTGACAGGATTGAGCAATCAGCCCCAGCATTTT; cdr3_aa: CASSPELTGLSNQPQHF
j_call: TRBJ2-1; v_call: TRBV7-6; clone_size: NA; d_call: NA; cdr3_length: 15; cdr3_nt: TGTGCCAGCAGCTTAGAGGGGGTCTCCTACAATGAGCAGTTCTTC; cdr3_aa: CASSLEGVSYNEQFF
j_call: TRBJ2-3; v_call: TRBV10-3; clone_size: NA; d_call: TRBD2; cdr3_length: 13; cdr3_nt: TGTGCCATCAGGGGGGGGACGCTAGATACGCAGTATTTT; cdr3_aa: CAIRGGTLDTQYF
j_call: TRBJ1-5; v_call: TRBV19; clone_size: NA; d_call: NA; cdr3_length: 15; cdr3_nt: TGTGCCAGTAGTATGGCGGCAAATAGCAATCAGCCCCAGCATTTT; cdr3_aa: CASSMAANSNQPQHF
j_call: TRBJ1-4; v_call: TRBV5-1; clone_size: NA; d_call: NA; cdr3_length: 13; cdr3_nt: TGCGCCAGCAGCTTTACGGCGGATGAAAAACTGTTTTTT; cdr3_aa: CASSFTADEKLFF
j_call: TRBJ2-1; v_call: TRBV6-5; clone_size: NA; d_call: TRBD1; cdr3_length: 15; cdr3_nt: TGTGCCAGCAGTTTTACAGGGGGTCTTGGGAATGAGCAGTTCTTC; cdr3_aa: CASSFTGGLGNEQFF
j_call: TRBJ1-5; v_call: TRBV18; clone_size: NA; d_call: TRBD1; cdr3_length: 15; cdr3_nt: TGTGCCAGCTCACCATTCGGACAGGGTGATCAGCCCCAGCATTTT; cdr3_aa: CASSPFGQGDQPQHF
j_call: TRBJ1-5; v_call: TRBV6-2/TRBV6-3; clone_size: NA; d_call: TRBD1; cdr3_length: 17; cdr3_nt: TGTGCCAGCAGTTTACAGGGGGCGGGGAAAAGCAATCAGCCCCAGCATTTT; cdr3_aa: CASSLQGAGKSNQPQHF
j_call: TRBJ1-1; v_call: TRBV19; clone_size: NA; d_call: NA; cdr3_length: 15; cdr3_nt: TGTGCCAGTAGTATAGGTTTGCGGGGAAACACTGAAGCTTTCTTT; cdr3_aa: CASSIGLRGNTEAFF
j_call: TRBJ1-2; v_call: TRBV27; clone_size: NA; d_call: NA; cdr3_length: 14; cdr3_nt: TGTGCCAGCAGTTGGACAGCCGGGGTTTATGGCTACACCTTC; cdr3_aa: CASSWTAGVYGYTF
j_call: TRBJ2-7; v_call: TRBV29-1; clone_size: NA; d_call: TRBD2; cdr3_length: 16; cdr3_nt: TGCAGCGCTTACCTTGAGAAAAGCGGGATTTTTTACGAGCAGTACTTC; cdr3_aa: CSAYLEKSGIFYEQYF
j_call: TRBJ1-2; v_call: TRBV11-2; clone_size: NA; d_call: NA; cdr3_length: 15; cdr3_nt: TGTGCCAGCAGCTTAGATAGCGGAGGGAGCGATGGCTACACCTTC; cdr3_aa: CASSLDSGGSDGYTF
j_call: TRBJ2-7; v_call: TRBV7-6; clone_size: NA; d_call: NA; cdr3_length: 13; cdr3_nt: TGTGCCAGCAGCCAGGACAGTACCTACGAGCAGTACTTC; cdr3_aa: CASSQDSTYEQYF
j_call: TRBJ2-1; v_call: TRBV3-1/TRBV3-2; clone_size: once; d_call: NA; cdr3_length: 14; cdr3_nt: TGTGCCAGCAGCCAACCACTCTCCTACAATGAGCAGTTCTTC; cdr3_aa: CASSQPLSYNEQFF
j_call: TRBJ1-2; v_call: TRBV29-1; clone_size: NA; d_call: TRBD1; cdr3_length: 14; cdr3_nt: TGCAGCGTTGAAAGGACAGGGAATAGCTATGGCTACACCTTC; cdr3_aa: CSVERTGNSYGYTF
j_call: TRBJ1-2; v_call: TRBV3-1/TRBV3-2; clone_size: NA; d_call: NA; cdr3_length: 12; cdr3_nt: TGTGCCAGCTCAGGGGATATCTATGGCTACACCTTC; cdr3_aa: CASSGDIYGYTF
j_call: TRBJ1-5; v_call: TRBV6-6; clone_size: NA; d_call: TRBD1; cdr3_length: 16; cdr3_nt: TGTGCCAGCAGCCCCCCGGGACAGGGGGAATATCAGCCCCAGCATTTT; cdr3_aa: CASSPPGQGEYQPQHF
j_call: TRBJ1-1; v_call: TRBV6-5; clone_size: once; d_call: NA; cdr3_length: 13; cdr3_nt: TGTGCCGCCTCCAGGGGCCTGAACACTGAAGCTTTCTTT; cdr3_aa: CAASRGLNTEAFF
j_call: TRBJ2-3; v_call: TRBV6-4; clone_size: NA; d_call: TRBD1; cdr3_length: 16; cdr3_nt: TGTGCCAGCAGTGACCACTCCGGGACAGGGGGCGATACGCAGTATTTT; cdr3_aa: CASSDHSGTGGDTQYF
j_call: TRBJ1-6; v_call: TRBV27; clone_size: NA; d_call: NA; cdr3_length: 13; cdr3_nt: TGTGCCAGCAGGGCTGATTATAATTCACCCCTCCACTTT; cdr3_aa: CASRADYNSPLHF
j_call: TRBJ1-3; v_call: TRBV9; clone_size: NA; d_call: NA; cdr3_length: 14; cdr3_nt: TGTGCCAGCAGCGTAGACAGTCTTGGAAACACCATATATTTT; cdr3_aa: CASSVDSLGNTIYF
j_call: TRBJ1-6; v_call: TRBV6-6; clone_size: NA; d_call: NA; cdr3_length: 14; cdr3_nt: TGTGCCAGCAGTCACGGACAGCTTAATTCACCCCTCCACTTT; cdr3_aa: CASSHGQLNSPLHF
j_call: TRBJ2-7; v_call: TRBV6-4; clone_size: NA; d_call: TRBD1; cdr3_length: 13; cdr3_nt: TGTGCCAGCAGTAAGACCATTCGGACAGGCGTGAACTTC; cdr3_aa: CASSKTIRTGVNF
j_call: TRBJ1-1; v_call: TRBV6-1; clone_size: NA; d_call: TRBD1; cdr3_length: 13; cdr3_nt: TGTGCCAGCAGTGACCGAGACAGGGGCTTCGCTTTCTTT; cdr3_aa: CASSDRDRGFAFF
j_call: TRBJ2-5; v_call: TRBV29-1; clone_size: NA; d_call: NA; cdr3_length: 13; cdr3_nt: TGCAGCGTTGTCTTGGGGGGTCAAGAGACCCAGTACTTC; cdr3_aa: CSVVLGGQETQYF
j_call: TRBJ2-7; v_call: TRBV10-3; clone_size: NA; d_call: NA; cdr3_length: 16; cdr3_nt: TGTGCCATCAGTGAGACCATGAGGGGACTCACCTACGAGCAGTACTTC; cdr3_aa: CAISETMRGLTYEQYF
j_call: TRBJ2-2; v_call: TRBV28; clone_size: NA; d_call: TRBD1; cdr3_length: 13; cdr3_nt: TGTGCCACCGACAGGGCCGACACCGGGGAGCTGTTTTTT; cdr3_aa: CATDRADTGELFF
j_call: TRBJ1-1; v_call: TRBV28; clone_size: NA; d_call: NA; cdr3_length: 15; cdr3_nt: TGTGCCAGCAGATCAGGTGGTGGATCAGTCACCAGGGCTTTCTTT; cdr3_aa: CASRSGGGSVTRAFF
j_call: TRBJ1-1; v_call: TRBV7-9; clone_size: NA; d_call: TRBD1; cdr3_length: 14; cdr3_nt: TGTGCCAGCAGCCGGTCGACAGGGGGCACTGAAGCTTTCTTT; cdr3_aa: CASSRSTGGTEAFF
j_call: TRBJ2-3; v_call: TRBV5-4; clone_size: NA; d_call: NA; cdr3_length: 14; cdr3_nt: TGTGCCAGCAGCTTGGGGGCGCGATCAGATACGCAGTATTTT; cdr3_aa: CASSLGARSDTQYF